The TCR beta chain under discussion was sequenced for a study of shared clonotypes between healthy human individuals. TCRdb's copy holds only in-frame clones and misses some; the assay was immunoSEQ multiplex PCR. This sample has around 550,000 clones, with 90% to 96% found just once. This clone showed up just once. V dropped 2 bases and J dropped 5 bases, with 22 bases sitting between them. From germline, CDR1 is KGHSH and CDR2 LQKENI. This CDR3 region has 17 residues. The specimen sequenced was naive CD4+ T cells sorted from blood. Subset of the sample: CD45RA+ positively selected. J is TRBJ2-7 and V is TRBV18; TRBD1 is a possible D gene (6 bases). The receptor was derived from a woman in her 30s in good health. In DNA, the CDR3 is TGTGCCAGCTCACCATCCGGCCCCAATACAGGGATCCACGAGCAGTACTTC. This encodes CASSPSGPNTGIHEQYF.